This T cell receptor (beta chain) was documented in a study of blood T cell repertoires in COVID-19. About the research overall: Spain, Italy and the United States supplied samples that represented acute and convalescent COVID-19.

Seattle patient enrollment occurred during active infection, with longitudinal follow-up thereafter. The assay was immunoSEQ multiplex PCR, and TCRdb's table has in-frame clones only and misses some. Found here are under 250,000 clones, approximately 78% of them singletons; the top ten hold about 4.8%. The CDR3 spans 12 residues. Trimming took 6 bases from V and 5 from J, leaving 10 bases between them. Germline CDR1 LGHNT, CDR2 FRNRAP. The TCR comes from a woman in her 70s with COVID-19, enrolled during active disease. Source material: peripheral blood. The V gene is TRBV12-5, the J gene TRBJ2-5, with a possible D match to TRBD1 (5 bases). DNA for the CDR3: TGTGCTAGTGGAACAGGTCGGGAGACCCAGTACTTC. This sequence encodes CASGTGRETQYF.